Detailed here is one T cell receptor (beta chain). Its antigen is as yet unknown. The sample's treatment: about 20 received Ad26.COV2.S at low or high dose, single or two shots; roughly five received placebo; per-sample allocation not given. Samples analyzed were those drawn on day 63 after the first vaccine or placebo injection. The data originate from a study of Ad26.COV2.S vaccination and SARS-CoV-2 variants. Turning to the study itself: Ad26.COV2.S was injected intramuscularly once or twice, 56 days apart.

This table comes from immunoSEQ multiplex PCR, and its TCRdb copy is limited to in-frame clones, with some not included. The sample consists of fewer than 800,000 clones, more than 80% of them appearing once. Per the germline V gene, CDR1 is SGHTA and CDR2 is FQGNSA. The CDR3 is 15 amino acids. Trimming left V 0 bases short and J 0 bases short, with 9 bases between. Study-wide points: It was reported that spike-specific CD8+ and CD4+ T cell responses were substantially broad after vaccination. Comparable non-spike TCR breadth was observed in vaccine and placebo recipients.

The TCR originated in a person between 18 and 65 years old who received the Ad26.COV2.S COVID-19 vaccine or a placebo. Sequenced material: peripheral blood, taken in a trial of Ad26.COV2.S vaccine versus placebo. This chain uses TRBV7-2 with TRBJ2-7, with D tentatively TRBD1 (6 bases). In nucleotides, the CDR3 is TGTGCCAGCAGCTTAGCAATGGGGGCCTCCTACGAGCAGTACTTC. Amino acids: CASSLAMGASYEQYF.